What follows are 15 T cell receptor beta chains derived from one specimen sequenced in a study of T-cell reconstitution after alpha-beta-depleted transplantation in children. Unique molecular identifiers tagged the TCRbeta library. From the PCR reads, TCRdb called clonotypes with MiXCR, one entry per CDR3 protein. The sample holds about 600,000 distinct CDR3 sequences; 20% to 25% are singletons and the top ten take 13% to 15%. Material: PBMCs, mostly from graft donor cells, obtained 360 days after TCRalphabeta/CD19-depleted stem cell transplant. These receptor sequences come from a boy less than two years old who had a stem cell transplant for acute myeloid leukemia, so the T cells may come from the graft donor.

This chain links TRBV24-1 with TRBJ2-5; TRBD1 agrees at 10 bases. The V segment lost 3 bases and the J segment 5 bases; nucleotides outside the gene matches: 17. The germline V gene has CDR1 KGHDR and CDR2 SFDVKD. The CDR3 has 19 residues. The CDR3 loop reads CATSDRTIRGTGERETQYF. CDR3 sequence (DNA): TGTGCCACCAGTGATCGTACCATTAGAGGGACAGGGGAACGGGAGACCCAGTACTTC.

This rearrangement joins TRBV20-1 to TRBJ2-2; D tentatively reads TRBD1 or TRBD2 (5 bases each). CDR3 length: 13 amino acids. V was clipped by 2 bases and J by 7 bases, with 11 bases between them. CDR1 and CDR2 from the germline V gene are DFQATT and SNEGSKA (reference sequence). The CDR3 region is CSARRGARGELFF. Here the CDR3 DNA reads TGCAGTGCTAGACGAGGGGCGCGCGGGGAGCTGTTTTTT.

This clonotype has at least ten counts. This sequence joins TRBV29-1 and TRBJ1-2; 10 nucleotides agree with TRBD1. Losses at the gene ends were 8 bases for V and 8 bases for J; bases not matched to a gene: 8. The V gene's germline CDR1 is SQVTM and CDR2 ANQGSEA. The CDR3 has 12 residues. The CDR3 nucleotides read TGCAGCATAAGACAGGGGGCTTCGGGCTACACCTTC. This gives the protein CSIRQGASGYTF.

This clonotype was recorded many times. The genes are TRBV5-1 and TRBJ2-2; D is possibly TRBD1 (5 bases). Looked up from germline, CDR1 is SGHRS and CDR2 is YFSETQ. The length of the CDR3 is 13 residues. Trimming took off 2 bases at V and 6 bases at J, with 8 bases between the two ends. The CDR3 region has the DNA TGCGCCAGCAGCTTCCAGGGTTCCGGGGAGCTGTTTTTT. Protein product: CASSFQGSGELFF.

This chain joins TRBV20-1 and TRBJ2-4; D is ambiguous. CDR3 length equals 13 residues. Germline CDR1 reads DFQATT; CDR2 reads SNEGSKA (reference sequence). The CDR3 sequence: CSAGGLVKNIQYF. The CDR3 nucleotides are TGCAGCGCAGGTGGTCTCGTGAAAAACATTCAGTACTTC.

This clonotype was picked up many times. This CDR3 reads CSARALAGIYEQYV. CDR3 DNA sequence: TGCAGTGCTAGAGCACTAGCGGGGATATACGAGCAGTACGTC. This rearrangement joins TRBV20-1 to TRBJ2-7; 10 positions agree with TRBD2. V lost 1 base, J lost 4 bases, and 4 bases stayed unmatched. This CDR3 is built from 14 residues. Germline V lookup: CDR1 DFQATT, CDR2 SNEGSKA (reference sequence).

Points on this clonotype: This may be a read error: a much more frequent sequence differs by one nucleotide. This chain joins TRBV4-2 and TRBJ2-3; 9 bases map to TRBD2. Germline V gene sequence: CDR1 LGHNA, CDR2 YNFKEQ. The CDR3 is made up of 16 amino acids. Trimming cost V 0 bases and J 0 bases; bases outside gene matches: 1. The DNA for the CDR3 is TGTGCCAGCAGCCAAGAGCTAGCGGGGAGCACAGATACGCAGTATTTT. Encoded protein: CASSQELAGSTDTQYF.

A few counts support this clonotype. This rearrangement joins TRBV7-2 to TRBJ2-3; TRBD2 matches at 7 bases. Trimming took 3 bases from V and 8 from J; bases not matched to a gene: 11. This CDR3 is 15 amino acids long. Germline assignment: CDR1 SGHTA and CDR2 FQGNSA. CDR3 sequence (DNA): TGTGCCAGCAGCTTCCAGCGGGATTTGGCGGGTACGCAGTATTTT. This encodes CASSFQRDLAGTQYF.

This clonotype has a count of ten or more. The chain combines TRBV28 with TRBJ1-1; a weak D match, TRBD1 (6 bases). This CDR3 is built from 14 residues. V was pared by 5 bases and J by 3 bases, with 13 bases between. Germline CDR1 and CDR2: MDHEN and SYDVKM. The CDR3 bases are TGTGCCAGCAGTCCCGACAGGAGAGACACTGAAGCTTTCTTT. Amino acid sequence: CASSPDRRDTEAFF.

This clonotype has a count of ten or more. V is TRBV20-1 and J is TRBJ2-5; perhaps TRBD1 as D (6 bases). In germline, CDR1 is DFQATT, CDR2 SNEGSKA (reference sequence). Trimming took 4 bases from V and 4 from J, leaving 16 bases between them. The CDR3 covers 14 residues. The CDR3 reads CSATRQAWGETQYF. The CDR3 nucleotides read TGCAGTGCTACCAGACAGGCCTGGGGAGAGACCCAGTACTTC.

This clonotype came up many times. The J gene is TRBJ1-5, the V gene TRBV29-1, with D unclear. Germline values: CDR1 SQVTM, CDR2 ANQGSEA. CDR3 size: 14 residues. The V end lost 7 bases, the J end lost 2 bases, and 15 bases lay between the germline ends. The CDR3 DNA reads TGCAGCGCCGCGGTGGACGGGGGCAATCAGCCCCAGCATTTT. As protein: CSAAVDGGNQPQHF.

This clonotype was detected many times. The chain has TRBV6-1 and TRBJ2-7; 11 bases line up with TRBD1. The length of the CDR3 is 15 residues. The germline V gene encodes CDR1 MNHNS and CDR2 SASEGT. V shed 4 bases and J 4 bases; nucleotides not matched to a gene: 6. CDR3 residues: CASSAGTGGLYEQYF. CDR3 in DNA: TGTGCCAGCAGTGCCGGGACAGGGGGTTTATACGAGCAGTACTTC.

This clonotype was observed a handful of times. V and J are TRBV18 and TRBJ2-1; 8 bases fit TRBD1. This CDR3 is built from 13 residues. CDR1 is KGHSH and CDR2 is LQKENI in the germline V gene. V was clipped by 1 base and J by 9 bases; unmatched bases: 2. In DNA form, the CDR3 reads TGTGCCAGCTCACCACTTGACAGGGGTGAGCAGTTCTTC. Residues: CASSPLDRGEQFF.

This clonotype was seen once. The gene calls are TRBV7-2 and TRBJ2-6, with D hard to call. The CDR3 covers 14 residues. The ends were cut back, 5 bases at V and 4 bases at J, with 9 bases in the middle. CDR1 is SGHTA, CDR2 FQGNSA, per germline. CDR3 sequence: CASSLLWGANVLTF. In nucleotides, the CDR3 is TGTGCCAGCAGCCTACTGTGGGGGGCCAACGTCCTGACTTTC. Full variable domain (remainder filled in from reference TRBV7-2 and TRBJ2-6): GAGVSQSPSNKVTEKGKDVELRCDPISGHTALYWYRQSLGQGLEFLIYFQGNSAPDKSGLPSDRFSAERTGGSVSTLTIQRTQQEDSAVYLCASSLLWGANVLTFGAGSRLTVL.

This clonotype was recorded many times. V usage is TRBV29-1 and J usage is TRBJ2-7, with D possibly matching TRBD1 (6 bases). V gave up 1 base and J gave up 3 bases, with 10 bases separating them. The CDR3 consists of 13 residues. Germline V gives CDR1 SQVTM, CDR2 ANQGSEA. This chain's CDR3 is CSVEGQGRYEQYF. CDR3 DNA: TGCAGCGTTGAAGGGCAGGGGCGCTACGAGCAGTACTTC.